Detailed here is one T cell receptor beta chain. The isolated RNA, all of it, was reverse transcribed, so expressed TCRB transcripts were what got sequenced. TCRdb keeps only in-frame clones here, not all; method: immunoSEQ multiplex PCR. The table has about 900,000 clones, 15% to 20% seen once; the top ten hold around 0.02%. This entry is derived from a study of beta chain features in type 1 diabetes. This CDR3 contains 17 residues. V dropped 0 bases and J dropped 0 bases, with 9 bases sitting between them. CDR1 and CDR2 from the germline V gene are LGHNA and YSLEER. What was sequenced was naive CD4+ T cells from blood. The sequence was obtained from a young woman in good health. The rearrangement links TRBV4-3 to TRBJ2-6; perhaps TRBD2 as D (5 bases). CDR3 loop: CASSQDRRFSGANVLTF. CDR3 sequence (DNA): TGCGCCAGCAGCCAAGATCGGAGGTTCTCTGGGGCCAACGTCCTGACTTTC.